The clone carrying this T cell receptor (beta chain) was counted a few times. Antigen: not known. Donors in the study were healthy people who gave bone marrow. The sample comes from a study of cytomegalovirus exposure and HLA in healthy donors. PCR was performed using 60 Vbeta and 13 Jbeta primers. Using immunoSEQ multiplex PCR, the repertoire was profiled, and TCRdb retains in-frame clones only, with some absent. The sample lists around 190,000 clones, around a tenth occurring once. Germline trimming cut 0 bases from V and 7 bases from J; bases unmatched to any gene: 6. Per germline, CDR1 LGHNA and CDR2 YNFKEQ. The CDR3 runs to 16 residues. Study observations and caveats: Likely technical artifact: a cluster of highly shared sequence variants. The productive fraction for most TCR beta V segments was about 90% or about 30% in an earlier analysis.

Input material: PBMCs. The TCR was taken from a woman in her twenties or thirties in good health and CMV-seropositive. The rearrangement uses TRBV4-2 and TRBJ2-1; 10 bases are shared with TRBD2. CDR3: CASSQEGWTSGNEQFF. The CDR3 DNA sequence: TGTGCCAGCAGCCAAGAGGGGTGGACTAGCGGAAATGAGCAGTTCTTC.